What follows are 17 T cell receptor beta chains derived from one specimen sequenced in a study of shared clonotypes between healthy human individuals. Naive CD8 cells comprised CD45RO-negative, CCR7-positively selected cells, excluding terminally differentiated effector memory CD45RA+ cells. The method was immunoSEQ multiplex PCR; TCRdb's version includes in-frame clones alone and lacks a portion of them. The top ten hold less than 25% of the sample, which has about 820,000 clones, approximately 92% seen once. Sequencing used naive CD8+ T cells sorted from blood. The receptors originated from a man aged 25-45 years in good health.

The rearrangement links TRBV4-1 to TRBJ2-1, with D perhaps matching TRBD2 (6 bases). The CDR3 is made up of 17 amino acids. CDR1 and CDR2 (germline): MGHRA, YSYEKL. Trimming shortened V by 4 bases and J by 1 base, and 17 bases separated the two germline ends. The CDR3 nucleotides read TGCGCCAGCAGCCCTTCGGGACTCCCCTCGTCCTACAATGAGCAGTTCTTC. As protein: CASSPSGLPSSYNEQFF.

The chain recombines TRBV7-8 with TRBJ2-1, with 7 bases aligning to TRBD2. Per germline, CDR1 SGHVS and CDR2 FQNEAQ. The CDR3 spans 13 residues. V shed 5 bases and J 9 bases; nucleotides not matched to a gene: 7. The chain's CDR3 is CASSLGLVIEQFF. The CDR3, as DNA: TGTGCCAGCAGCCTTGGACTAGTCATTGAGCAGTTCTTC.

This clone showed up many times. Germline and junction disagree at one end, which may indicate a read error. The genes are TRBV7-7 and TRBJ2-3, with no clear D. Germline V gene lookup returns CDR1 SSHAT and CDR2 FNYEAQ (reference sequence). The CDR3 length is 15 residues. The CDR3 region has the DNA TGTGCTAGCAGCTTAGGGCCCGGGAGCACAGATACGCAGTATTTT. Its translation is CASSLGPGSTDTQYF.

The genes are TRBV13 and TRBJ2-7, with D uncertain. Germline loops: CDR1 PRHDT, CDR2 FYEKMQ (reference sequence). V was cut by 1 base and J by 6 bases, with 4 bases left in between. This CDR3 comprises 11 residues. CDR3 DNA: TGTGCCAGCAGCTTAGCCACCGAGCAGTACTTC. It encodes CASSLATEQYF. Full variable domain (missing parts from reference TRBV13 and TRBJ2-7): AAGVIQSPRHLIKEKRETATLKCYPIPRHDTVYWYQQGPGQDPQFLISFYEKMQSDKGSIPDRFSAQQFSDYHSELNMSSLELGDSALYFCASSLATEQYFGPGTRLTVT.

This chain connects TRBV7-9 to TRBJ2-7, with 7 positions matching TRBD2. V trimming: 6 bases; J trimming: 3 bases; junction bases outside the gene matches: 11. The CDR3 spans 15 residues. Germline CDR1 reads SEHNR; CDR2 reads FQNEAQ (reference sequence). Here the CDR3 reads CASSHSTSASYEQYF. In DNA, the CDR3 is TGTGCCAGCAGTCATAGCACTAGCGCCAGCTACGAGCAGTACTTC.

V gene TRBV4-1 combines with J gene TRBJ1-3; D is unresolved. Trimming took 4 bases from V and 0 from J, leaving 7 bases between them. Germline lookup yields CDR1 MGHRA and CDR2 YSYEKL. The CDR3 runs to 14 residues. The CDR3 region has the DNA TGCGCCAGCAGCCTGCGAAGCTCTGGAAACACCATATATTTT. It translates to CASSLRSSGNTIYF.

The gene calls are TRBV7-2 and TRBJ2-3; D is perhaps TRBD2 (5 bases). This CDR3 spans 14 amino acids. Germline CDR1 and CDR2: SGHTA and FQGNSA. Trimming took 5 bases from V and 6 from J, leaving 15 bases between them. The CDR3, as DNA: TGTGCCAGCAGCCTAGAGCCGCGCGGGGATACGCAGTATTTT. Protein product: CASSLEPRGDTQYF.

The chain carries TRBV28 and TRBJ1-1; D is unresolved. CDR1 and CDR2 (germline): MDHEN, SYDVKM. Trimming stripped 5 bases from V and 0 bases from J, with 10 bases between. The CDR3 sequence is 14 residues long. CDR3 amino acids: CASSPPGMNTEAFF. CDR3 coding DNA: TGTGCCAGCAGTCCCCCGGGTATGAACACTGAAGCTTTCTTT.

This chain connects TRBV4-1 to TRBJ2-3; the D is unclear. Germline V lookup: CDR1 MGHRA, CDR2 YSYEKL. V lost 6 bases to trimming and J lost 3 bases, with 7 bases between them. This CDR3 contains 12 residues. The CDR3 sequence: CASRGTTDTQYF. The CDR3 nucleotides are TGCGCCAGCAGGGGTACAACAGATACGCAGTATTTT.

The J gene is TRBJ2-5, the V gene TRBV7-9, with TRBD2 matching over 14 bases. The DNA end is a closer match to TRBJ2-7, so the J assignment may be wrong. This CDR3 is 17 amino acids long. The germline V gene encodes CDR1 SEHNR and CDR2 FQNEAQ (reference sequence). CDR3 coding DNA: TGTGCCAGCAGCTCTACGACTAGCGGGAGGGCCGAGTACGAGCAGTACTTC. Its translation is CASSSTTSGRAEYEQYF.

This clone was seen only once. The rearrangement links TRBV7-9 to TRBJ2-2; TRBD2 agrees at 7 bases. Looked up from germline, CDR1 is SEHNR and CDR2 is FQNEAQ (reference sequence). The CDR3 length is 14 residues. The junction had 6 bases not matched to a gene; V was cut back by 7 bases and J by 4 bases. As DNA, the CDR3 is TGTGCCAGCACCCCCTGGGGGGGCACCGGGGAGCTGTTTTTT. Amino acids: CASTPWGGTGELFF.

The chain carries TRBV5-1 and TRBJ1-1, with D possibly being TRBD1 (5 bases). Germline V gene lookup returns CDR1 SGHRS and CDR2 YFSETQ. The length of the CDR3 is 14 residues. Trimming took off 0 bases at V and 4 bases at J, with 10 bases between the two ends. The DNA of the CDR3 is TGCGCCAGCAGCTTGGTTCAGGGAGGCACTGAAGCTTTCTTT. Encoded protein: CASSLVQGGTEAFF.

This clone was recorded only once. This chain connects TRBV29-1 to TRBJ1-1, with D unclear. The CDR3 extends over 13 amino acids. V lost 3 bases, J lost 1 base, and 9 bases lay in between. The germline CDR1 and CDR2 sequences are SQVTM and ANQGSEA. CDR3 sequence reads: CSVDPTENTEAFF. CDR3 in DNA: TGCAGCGTTGACCCGACCGAGAACACTGAAGCTTTCTTT.

This chain joins TRBV29-1 and TRBJ1-4, with D perhaps matching TRBD1 (6 bases). Per the germline V gene, CDR1 is SQVTM and CDR2 is ANQGSEA. This CDR3 spans 23 amino acids. Trimming left V 4 bases short and J 4 bases short, with 40 bases between. CDR3 residues: CSVGGGETASASAVPGFNEKLFF. CDR3 sequence (DNA): TGCAGCGTTGGAGGGGGGGAGACGGCGTCGGCCTCCGCCGTACCGGGGTTTAATGAAAAACTGTTTTTT.

The rearrangement links TRBV9 to TRBJ2-5; the D gene is possibly TRBD2 (6 bases). Germline assignment: CDR1 SGDLS and CDR2 YYNGEE. Trimming stripped 5 bases from V and 5 bases from J, with 13 bases between. There are 13 residues in the CDR3. CDR3 region: CASSGRNFETQYF. DNA for the CDR3: TGTGCCAGCAGTGGGAGGAATTTTGAGACCCAGTACTTC.

This chain connects TRBV27 to TRBJ2-5; tentatively, D is TRBD1 (5 bases). Looked up from germline, CDR1 is MNHEY and CDR2 is SMNVEV (reference sequence). This CDR3 spans 13 amino acids. Trimming left V 1 base short and J 5 bases short, with 8 bases between. The CDR3 sequence is CASSLLAGETQYF. The CDR3 DNA sequence: TGTGCCAGCAGTTTATTGGCAGGGGAGACCCAGTACTTC.

This clone was detected once. The junction departs from the called germline gene at one end, perhaps through a read error. The chain couples TRBV7-7 to TRBJ2-1; D may be TRBD1 (6 bases). CDR3 length: 15 amino acids. CDR1 and CDR2 from the germline V gene are SSHAT and FNYEAQ (reference sequence). In DNA, the CDR3 is TGTGCTAGCAGCCCCAAGGGGCAGGGGCGAAATGAGCAGTTCTTC. Its protein is CASSPKGQGRNEQFF.